This T cell receptor (beta chain) stems from a study of cytomegalovirus exposure and HLA in healthy donors. Study-wide findings and caveats: Researchers catalogued approximately 170 TCR beta chains as cytomegalovirus-associated. Rare TCR sequences dominated, though some public TCRs recurred in many donors. First-cohort TCR clusters were later found to tend to co-occur in the roughly 120 validation repertoires.

Concerning this clone: As yet, its antigen is unknown.

TCRdb's table, derived via immunoSEQ multiplex PCR, lists solely in-frame clones and lacks some. The table records some 77,000 clones, approximately 96% of them present only once. Sequences were obtained from PBMCs. This receptor was identified in a man aged 18 to 35 in good health and CMV-seropositive.

The CDR3 region is CASSQTPGAEAFF. CDR3 coding DNA: TGTGCCAGCAGTCAAACACCGGGGGCTGAAGCTTTCTTT. The chain carries TRBV9 and TRBJ1-1; D might be TRBD1 (5 bases). From germline, CDR1 is SGDLS and CDR2 YYNGEE. The CDR3 contains 13 residues. V lost 5 bases and J 6 bases, leaving 14 bases between the germline ends.